This TCR beta chain was retrieved from a study of blood T cell repertoires in COVID-19 (dated by TCRdb to the early 2020s). For the wider study: Samples from collaborators originated in the United States, Italy and Spain and spanned both the acute and convalescent phases of COVID-19. Nearly every sample came with metadata listing a de-identified subject ID, COVID-19 status, age in years and sex. Where available, HLA class I and class II types were taken from metadata supplied by the sample provider and were not determined by assay-based typing. Samples came from the ongoing ImmuneRACE study (first 160 participants) plus 1,254 subjects from 6 global collaborators. The material from the prospective study consisted of cDNA or gDNA derived from T cells, B-cell-depleted T cells, or PBMCs. The dataset comprised deeply sampled blood TCRbeta repertoires from subjects exposed to, actively infected with, or recovered from COVID-19. A freely available public database, intended as a resource for researchers studying the immune response to SARS-CoV-2, is where the repertoires were released. Overall results and qualifications from the work: How much clinical and demographic metadata was included differed by source and by participant, and the metadata was provided uncurated.

In the prospective study, participants were roughly 18 to 100 years old, resided in fewer than 25 geographic areas of the United States, and were enrolled through a virtual design. Cohort assignment in the prospective study relied on participant-reported clinical history from a screening survey and a study questionnaire. Recovered participants in ImmuneRACE Cohort 3 were defined by two consecutive negative NP/OP PCR tests, clearance by a healthcare professional, or resolution of symptoms. In the prospective study, whole blood, serum and a nasopharyngeal or oropharyngeal swab were collected from each participant by mobile phlebotomists. Participants in the prospective study had the option to provide additional blood draws and questionnaires over a roughly two-month period. Before DNA extraction, prospective study blood samples were shipped either frozen or at room temperature. Points on this clone: The clone's antigen remains unknown. Per-base quality was not reported, and no clone a single base away is much larger than it.

The immunoSEQ Assay, a bias-controlled multiplex PCR, was used to amplify TCRbeta CDR3 regions from genomic DNA. Per the authors' processing: The number of nucleated cells in each sample was estimated by amplification of reference gene primers within the assay. Sequence reads were collapsed and filtered to measure the absolute abundance of every unique TCRbeta CDR3 rearrangement. For each sample, productive Simpson clonality was calculated as the square root of Simpson's diversity index across productive rearrangements. In TCRdb, the immuneACCESS table is reduced to in-frame sequences with V and J assigned. These tables do not hold every clone; where another copy was compared, an unresolved V gene accounts for under half, and the others remain unexplained. That table supplies the V and J calls and clone size; D and trimming were determined from the DNA. A total of fewer than 500,000 clones appear in this sample, 75% to 90% of them only once. The top ten constitute under 0.75% of the sample.

Ends trimmed: V by 4 bases, J by 2 bases; bases unmatched to a gene: 6. Measured from the cysteine to the phenylalanine, the CDR3 is 15 residues long. The sequence is cut down to CDR3 DNA, 45 bases in frame from base 1. The germline V gene yields ENHRY for CDR1 and SYGVKD for CDR2. The specimen sequenced was PBMCs or T cells enriched from blood (not recorded which). The clonotype originates from a woman between 18 and 30 years old who had recovered from COVID-19. The rearranged segments are TRBV10-3 and TRBJ2-7, and TRBD1 matches 9 of the central bases. The CDR3 has the sequence CAISVGDRVTYEQYF. The DNA reads TGTGCCATCAGTGTCGGGGACAGGGTCACCTACGAGCAGTACTTC.